The rows below give T cell receptor beta chains drawn from one sample of a study of blood T cell repertoires in COVID-19. TCRdb keeps only in-frame clones here, not all; method: immunoSEQ multiplex PCR. The sample lists 110,000 to 150,000 clones; roughly three quarters were seen once. Sequenced material: peripheral blood. The receptors stem from a woman aged 70-85 years with COVID-19, enrolled during active disease. Each CDR3 is given with its conserved first and last residue. D genes are given only for firm matches. The size of a clone is reported for some rows only, either as once, few or many, or as a class for expanded clones.

>TRBJ1-5|-|TRBD1|TRBV7-7
CASSLALGTGNQPQHF
TGTGCCAGCAGCTTAGCGCTTGGGACAGGGAATCAGCCCCAGCATTTT
>TRBJ2-1|many|TRBD1|TRBV7-9
CASSPGQGGPLGEQFF
TGTGCCAGCAGCCCCGGACAGGGGGGCCCCCTAGGTGAGCAGTTCTTC
>TRBJ2-7|once|-|TRBV5-1
CASSGGQTGSYEQYF
TGCGCCAGCAGCGGTGGACAGACCGGCTCCTACGAGCAGTACTTC
>TRBJ1-1|-|-|TRBV7-9
CASSGHRVGTEAFF
TGTGCCAGCAGCGGACACAGGGTGGGCACTGAAGCTTTCTTT
>TRBJ1-5|-|-|TRBV3-1/TRBV3-2
CASSSQAPRQPEQHF
TGTGCCAGCAGCAGCCAGGCCCCCCGCCAACCCGAACAGCATTTT
>TRBJ2-5|-|-|TRBV5-6
CASSLGDLGGTQYF
TGTGCCAGCAGCTTGGGGGACTTAGGCGGGACCCAGTACTTC
>TRBJ2-5|once|TRBD2|TRBV5-1
CASSSSGGQGETQYF
TGCGCCAGCAGCTCCAGCGGGGGCCAGGGAGAGACCCAGTACTTC
>TRBJ2-7|-|TRBD2|TRBV11-2
CASSGYPGGVEQYF
TGTGCCAGCAGCGGGTACCCTGGGGGGGTCGAGCAGTACTTC
>TRBJ1-6|-|TRBD1|TRBV6-5
CASSYGQGTGSPLHF
TGTGCCAGCAGTTACGGACAGGGGACCGGTTCACCCCTCCACTTT
>TRBJ1-2|-|-|TRBV2
CASRLRETGNYGYTF
TGTGCCAGCAGGTTACGGGAGACGGGGAACTATGGCTACACCTTC
>TRBJ1-2|-|-|TRBV6-2/TRBV6-3
CASRPEQGYYGYTF
TGTGCCAGCAGACCTGAACAGGGTTACTATGGCTACACCTTC
>TRBJ2-1|once|-|TRBV28
CASSPLSSYNEQFF
TGTGCCAGCAGTCCCCTCAGCTCCTACAATGAGCAGTTCTTC
>TRBJ1-1|-|-|TRBV30
CAWSVLFGVEAFF
TGTGCCTGGAGTGTACTTTTCGGAGTCGAAGCTTTCTTT
>TRBJ1-5|-|-|TRBV14
CASSQPPGPQHF
TGTGCCAGCAGCCAACCTCCGGGGCCCCAGCATTTT
>TRBJ2-7|-|-|TRBV6-2/TRBV6-3
CASSYRLDYTHEQYF
TGTGCCAGCAGTTACCGACTAGACTATACCCACGAGCAGTACTTC
>TRBJ1-5|-|TRBD1|TRBV5-1
CASSQLPAGQSNQPQHF
TGCGCCAGCAGCCAACTCCCGGCGGGACAGTCCAATCAGCCCCAGCATTTT
>TRBJ2-3|-|-|TRBV9
CASSVGVGAYTDTQYF
TGTGCCAGCAGCGTAGGGGTGGGGGCCTACACAGATACGCAGTATTTT
>TRBJ1-4|-|-|TRBV7-2
CASRGAANEKLFF
TGTGCCAGCAGGGGGGCAGCTAATGAAAAACTGTTTTTT
>TRBJ1-2|-|-|TRBV7-9
CASSLAGAEGYTF
TGTGCCAGCAGCTTAGCAGGGGCAGAGGGCTACACCTTC
>TRBJ1-2|-|TRBD1|TRBV6-5
CASSSTRTGLNGYTF
TGTGCCAGCAGCTCGACTAGGACAGGGTTGAATGGCTACACCTTC
>TRBJ1-4|-|TRBD1|TRBV30
CAWSGQGEKLFF
TGTGCCTGGAGTGGACAGGGGGAAAAACTGTTTTTT
>TRBJ1-5|-|-|TRBV5-8
CASSLGGWRNQPQHF
TGTGCCAGCAGCTTGGGGGGTTGGAGGAATCAGCCCCAGCATTTT
>TRBJ1-6|-|-|TRBV30
CAWSPLAGRNNSPLHF
TGTGCCTGGAGTCCTCTCGCGGGACGGAATAATTCACCCCTCCACTTT
>TRBJ2-7|once|-|TRBV6-5
CASSSGGVLYYEQYF
TGTGCCAGCAGCTCTGGCGGGGTTCTTTACTACGAGCAGTACTTC
>TRBJ2-5|-|TRBD2|TRBV7-9
CASSLELAGETQYF
TGTGCCAGCAGCTTAGAACTAGCGGGCGAGACCCAGTACTTC
>TRBJ2-5|few|TRBD1|TRBV29-1
CSVEGGTGPLETQYF
TGCAGCGTTGAGGGAGGGACAGGGCCTTTGGAGACCCAGTACTTC
>TRBJ1-2|-|-|TRBV4-3
CASSQETGGVYGYTF
TGCGCCAGCAGCCAAGAGACTGGGGGGGTCTATGGCTACACCTTC
>TRBJ1-2|-|-|TRBV3-1/TRBV3-2
CASSQDRGLIYGYTF
TGTGCCAGCAGCCAAGATAGGGGTCTGATCTATGGCTACACCTTC
>TRBJ1-6|-|-|TRBV27
CASRVNRWGDSPLHF
TGTGCCAGCAGGGTGAATAGATGGGGGGATTCACCCCTCCACTTT
>TRBJ1-3|-|-|TRBV23-1
CASIQVPSSGNTIYF
TGCGCCAGCATACAGGTCCCCTCCTCTGGAAACACCATATATTTT
>TRBJ1-2|-|-|TRBV2
CASRREGTSSGYTF
TGTGCCAGCAGGAGGGAGGGGACCTCCTCGGGCTACACCTTC
>TRBJ1-2|-|-|TRBV7-2
CASSGTTYGYTF
TGTGCCAGCAGCGGGACAACCTATGGCTACACCTTC
>TRBJ2-2|-|TRBD1|TRBV24-1
CATSGRTGGTGELFF
TGTGCCACCAGTGGTAGGACAGGGGGCACCGGGGAGCTGTTTTTT
>TRBJ2-3|-|-|TRBV5-1
CASSSQEGTDTQYF
TGCGCCAGCAGCTCCCAGGAGGGCACAGATACGCAGTATTTT
>TRBJ2-1|-|TRBD2|TRBV13
CASSFWTSGASYNEQFF
TGTGCCAGCAGCTTCTGGACTAGCGGGGCCTCCTACAATGAGCAGTTCTTC
>TRBJ2-7|-|TRBD2|TRBV3-1/TRBV3-2
CASSLRGAGGRVGSEQYF
TGTGCCAGCAGCCTCCGAGGGGCGGGGGGAAGAGTGGGTTCCGAGCAGTACTTC
>TRBJ1-3|-|-|TRBV5-5
CASSPQGTFSGNTIYF
TGTGCCAGCAGCCCCCAGGGGACCTTCTCTGGAAACACCATATATTTT
>TRBJ2-1|-|TRBD2|TRBV5-4
CASSFGASGYNEQFF
TGTGCCAGCAGCTTTGGGGCTAGCGGTTACAATGAGCAGTTCTTC
>TRBJ1-4|-|-|TRBV10-3
CAISEPNSNEKLFF
TGTGCCATCAGTGAGCCCAACAGTAATGAAAAACTGTTTTTT
>TRBJ2-7|-|TRBD1|TRBV6-6
CASSKPGQGSYEQYF
TGTGCCAGCAGCAAACCGGGACAGGGGTCCTACGAGCAGTACTTC
>TRBJ1-1|-|-|TRBV4-1
CASSQDRGNTEAFF
TGCGCCAGCAGCCAAGACAGGGGGAACACTGAAGCTTTCTTT
>TRBJ1-4|-|-|TRBV7-3
CASSAGTVPAPSTAEKLFF
TGTGCCAGCAGCGCGGGGACCGTCCCTGCCCCAAGTACAGCTGAAAAACTGTTTTTT
>TRBJ1-3|-|TRBD1|TRBV5-1
CASSQGTEGNTIYF
TGCGCCAGCAGCCAAGGGACAGAGGGGAACACCATATATTTT
>TRBJ1-2|-|TRBD1|TRBV4-3
CASSQDPTGNYGYTF
TGCGCCAGCAGCCAGGACCCGACAGGGAACTATGGCTACACCTTC
>TRBJ2-7|-|TRBD1|TRBV7-3
CASSVRDRGLPHRVYEQYF
TGTGCCAGCAGCGTCCGGGACAGGGGTCTCCCTCACCGGGTCTACGAGCAGTACTTC
>TRBJ2-1|-|TRBD1|TRBV2
CARSSGQGSYNEQFF
TGTGCCAGGTCCTCGGGACAGGGCTCCTACAATGAGCAGTTCTTC
>TRBJ1-5|-|-|TRBV19
CASTAGINQPQHF
TGTGCCAGTACCGCCGGGATCAATCAGCCCCAGCATTTT
>TRBJ1-6|-|TRBD1|TRBV6-2/TRBV6-3
CASSYQGATYNSPLHF
TGTGCCAGCAGTTATCAGGGGGCGACCTATAATTCACCCCTCCACTTT
>TRBJ1-6|-|TRBD1|TRBV16
CASSQVTGGTKPLHF
TGTGCCAGCAGCCAGGTGACAGGGGGAACGAAACCCCTCCACTTT
>TRBJ2-1|-|-|TRBV4-3
CASSQEALYNEQFF
TGCGCCAGCAGCCAAGAAGCTTTGTACAATGAGCAGTTCTTC
>TRBJ1-5|-|-|TRBV7-2
CASSVGGGAVQPQHF
TGTGCCAGCAGCGTAGGAGGGGGGGCCGTTCAGCCCCAGCATTTT
>TRBJ1-5|-|-|TRBV6-6
CASSTRSRRGNQPQHF
TGTGCCAGCAGTACCAGGTCGCGCAGGGGAAATCAGCCCCAGCATTTT
>TRBJ2-2|-|-|TRBV6-5
CASSTHQAVSGELFF
TGTGCCAGCAGTACCCACCAGGCAGTTAGCGGGGAGCTGTTTTTT
>TRBJ2-5|once|TRBD2|TRBV9
CASSDGGLAGDQETQYF
TGTGCCAGCAGCGACGGGGGACTAGCGGGGGACCAAGAGACCCAGTACTTC
>TRBJ1-1|-|-|TRBV19
CASSPSLNTEAFF
TGTGCCAGTAGTCCGTCTTTGAACACTGAAGCTTTCTTT
>TRBJ1-1|-|-|TRBV30
CAWQPGTTAEAFF
TGTGCCTGGCAACCCGGGACTACCGCTGAAGCTTTCTTT
>TRBJ2-2|once|-|TRBV4-1
CASSQMDRNTGELFF
TGCGCCAGCAGCCAGATGGACAGGAACACCGGGGAGCTGTTTTTT
>TRBJ1-2|-|TRBD1|TRBV5-4
CASSRDSLNYGYTF
TGTGCCAGCAGCCGGGACAGCCTCAACTATGGCTACACCTTC
>TRBJ2-7|-|TRBD2|TRBV9
CASSVGAGGSYEQYF
TGTGCCAGCAGCGTAGGAGCGGGGGGTTCCTACGAGCAGTACTTC